These T cell receptor beta chains were read from a single sample in a study of shared clonotypes between healthy human individuals. Profiled with immunoSEQ multiplex PCR; TCRdb holds only in-frame clones, not every one. Of 150,000 to 200,000 clones listed, over 50% are singletons. Sequencing input: memory CD4+ T cells sorted from blood. The receptors were gathered from a man aged 30 to 45 in good health. Each CDR3 is given with its conserved first and last residue. Fields, in order: J gene, D gene, clone size, CDR3 length, V gene, CDR3 DNA, CDR3 protein. D genes are given only for firm matches. The size field is filled for only some rows; it gives once, few, many or a size class.

TRBJ2-7	NA	NA	14	TRBV7-8	TGTGCCAGCAGCCCTAGGGACTTAGCCTACGAGCAGTACTTC	CASSPRDLAYEQYF
TRBJ2-1	TRBD2	few	15	TRBV10-3	TGTGCCATCAGTGGTCTAGCGGGAGGGTTTAGTGAGCAGTTCTTC	CAISGLAGGFSEQFF
TRBJ1-1	NA	once	15	TRBV7-4	TGTGCCAGCAGTTTACCTTGGGGGCGAGACACTGAAGCTTTCTTT	CASSLPWGRDTEAFF
TRBJ2-7	NA	NA	13	TRBV7-3	TGTGCCAGCAGCACGGGGACTGCTTGGGAGCAGTACTTC	CASSTGTAWEQYF
TRBJ1-5	NA	many	15	TRBV4-3	TGCGCCAGCAGCCAAACTTTAGATAGCAATCAGCCCCAGCATTTT	CASSQTLDSNQPQHF
TRBJ1-4	NA	NA	15	TRBV5-1	TGCGCCAGCAGCGGCGGGGGGCCAACTAATGAAAAACTGTTTTTT	CASSGGGPTNEKLFF
TRBJ1-5	NA	NA	15	TRBV18	TGTGCCAGCTCACCAAAGGGCCAAGTGCGGCAGCCCCAGCATTTT	CASSPKGQVRQPQHF
TRBJ2-6	NA	NA	16	TRBV5-1	TGCGCCAGCAGCTTGCAAGGCCAGACTGGGGCCAACGTCCTGACTTTC	CASSLQGQTGANVLTF
TRBJ2-7	NA	NA	16	TRBV5-4	TGTGCCAGCAGCAGTCCGAAGGGGGGCTTCTCCTACGAGCAGTACTTC	CASSSPKGGFSYEQYF
TRBJ2-1	TRBD2	NA	16	TRBV10-3	TGTGCCATCAGGCGGGAAGCGGGAGGGCCTACGGATGAGCAGTTCTTC	CAIRREAGGPTDEQFF
TRBJ1-2	NA	NA	18	TRBV14	TGTGCCAGCAGCCAAGAAGATCCCCTGAGGACGGTTCTGAATGGCTACACCTTC	CASSQEDPLRTVLNGYTF
TRBJ2-3	NA	NA	14	TRBV9	TGTGCCAGCAGCGTAGCTTCAGGGACAGATACGCAGTATTTT	CASSVASGTDTQYF
TRBJ2-7	TRBD2	few	16	TRBV29-1	TGCAGCGTTGAAGATCGAGGGACTAGCGGCCTTTACGAGCAGTACTTC	CSVEDRGTSGLYEQYF
TRBJ2-6	NA	NA	14	TRBV7-6	TGTGCCAGCAGCTTACAGGGTAGGGCCAACGTCCTGACTTTC	CASSLQGRANVLTF
TRBJ2-7	TRBD2	NA	15	TRBV7-2	TGTGCCAGCAGCTTACGGAGCGGGGGCGATTACGAGCAGTACTTC	CASSLRSGGDYEQYF